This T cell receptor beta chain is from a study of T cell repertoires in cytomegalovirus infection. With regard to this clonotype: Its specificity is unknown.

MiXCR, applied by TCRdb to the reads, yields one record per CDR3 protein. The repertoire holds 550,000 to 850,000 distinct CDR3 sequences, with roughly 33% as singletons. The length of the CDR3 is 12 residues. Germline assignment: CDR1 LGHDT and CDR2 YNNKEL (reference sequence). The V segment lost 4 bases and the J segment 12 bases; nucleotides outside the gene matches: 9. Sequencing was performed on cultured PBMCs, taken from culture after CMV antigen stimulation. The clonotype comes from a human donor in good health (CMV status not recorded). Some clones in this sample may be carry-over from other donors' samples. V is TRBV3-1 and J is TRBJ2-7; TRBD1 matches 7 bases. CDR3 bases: TGTGCCAGCAGCCTCCAAAGAAGGGGGCTGTACTTC. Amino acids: CASSLQRRGLYF.